These 10 T cell receptor beta chains share one sample of origin, sequenced in a study of cytomegalovirus exposure and HLA in healthy donors (TCRdb year 2017). The library was produced with the immunoSEQ multiplex PCR assay. For the multiplex PCR, a mixture combining 60 forward primers for TCR Vbeta segments and 13 reverse primers for TCR Jbeta segments was used. This immuneACCESS table, as held by TCRdb, lists in-frame sequences with V and J called but not all clones. Of the missing ones, under half trace to an unresolved V gene in checked studies; the others have no known cause. This sample has some 120,000 clones in its table, and about four fifths of those were observed once. The ten largest clones capture roughly 3.5% of the sample. The sequenced sample consisted of PBMCs. The receptors were sampled from a woman aged 40 to 50 in good health and CMV-seropositive.

This chain joins TRBV7-9 and TRBJ2-3; 8 bases match TRBD1. Unmatched junction bases numbered 3, after V lost 4 bases and J lost 0 bases. From germline, CDR1 is SEHNR and CDR2 FQNEAQ (reference sequence). This CDR3 contains 15 residues. The CDR3 DNA reads TGTGCCAGCAGCTCCGGACAGGGAAGCACAGATACGCAGTATTTT. This sequence encodes CASSSGQGSTDTQYF.

The chain couples TRBV28 to TRBJ1-2, with 8 bases aligning to TRBD1. The germline gives CDR1 MDHEN, CDR2 SYDVKM. V was clipped by 5 bases and J by 8 bases; unmatched bases: 7. This CDR3 spans 13 amino acids. CDR3 DNA sequence: TGTGCCAGCAGTAGCGGACAGGGCGAAGGCTACACCTTC. Its protein is CASSSGQGEGYTF.

The V and J genes are TRBV4-2 and TRBJ1-1; a possible D gene is TRBD1 (5 bases). This CDR3 is built from 15 residues. Germline V gene lookup returns CDR1 LGHNA and CDR2 YNFKEQ. The ends were cut back, 0 bases at V and 5 bases at J, with 13 bases in the middle. The CDR3 loop is CASSQDPGENTEAFF. In DNA form, the CDR3 reads TGTGCCAGCAGCCAAGACCCGGGGGAAAATACTGAAGCTTTCTTT.

The chain employs TRBV9 and TRBJ2-1; 10 bases fit TRBD2. The CDR3 runs to 15 residues. Losses at the gene ends were 0 bases for V and 9 bases for J; bases not matched to a gene: 6. Looked up from germline, CDR1 is SGDLS and CDR2 is YYNGEE. CDR3 DNA: TGTGCCAGCAGCGTAGTAACTAGCGGGATAGGTGAGCAGTTCTTC. This translates into CASSVVTSGIGEQFF.

In this sample, this clone turned up once. V usage is TRBV27 and J usage is TRBJ2-5, with 7 bases lining up with TRBD2. Gene TRBJ2-7 matches the end of the DNA better, so the J call may be wrong. Germline CDR1 and CDR2: MNHEY and SMNVEV (reference sequence). The CDR3 contains 15 residues. CDR3 DNA sequence: TGTGCCAGCAGCTCTTCGGGAAGCGGGACGTACGAGCAGTACTTC. Its translation is CASSSSGSGTYEQYF.

This chain connects TRBV7-9 to TRBJ1-2; possible D gene TRBD1, 5 bases. The CDR3 sequence is 17 residues long. Trimming removed 6 bases from V and 0 bases from J, with 20 bases in between. Germline loops: CDR1 SEHNR, CDR2 FQNEAQ (reference sequence). CDR3 DNA: TGTGCCAGCAGTTTATCCCCCACAGGTACCTCTAACTATGGCTACACCTTC. Its protein is CASSLSPTGTSNYGYTF.

This clone has more than one count but fewer than ten. This chain joins TRBV19 and TRBJ1-2; possibly TRBD1 for D (5 bases). CDR3 length: 15 amino acids. Germline CDR1 reads LNHDA; CDR2 reads SQIVND (reference sequence). Trimming stripped 3 bases from V and 6 bases from J, with 17 bases between. CDR3 sequence reads: CASSILSSGVHGYTF. The CDR3 DNA sequence: TGTGCCAGTAGTATTTTGTCGTCGGGGGTTCATGGCTACACCTTC.

This chain connects TRBV2 to TRBJ2-3; 7 positions agree with TRBD2. CDR3 length: 14 amino acids. CDR1 and CDR2 from the germline V gene are SNHLY and FYNNEI. J lost 3 bases, V lost 7 bases, and 7 bases had no gene match. The CDR3 DNA reads as TGTGCCAGCACAGGCGGGAGATTAACAGATACGCAGTATTTT. As protein: CASTGGRLTDTQYF.

V and J are TRBV19 and TRBJ2-1; D possibly corresponds to TRBD2 (6 bases). The CDR3 is made up of 14 amino acids. The ends were cut back, 6 bases at V and 7 bases at J, with 16 bases in the middle. Germline V gene data show CDR1 as LNHDA and CDR2 as SQIVND (reference sequence). Here the CDR3 reads CASSSSGRMNEQFF. DNA of the CDR3: TGTGCCAGTAGCTCCAGCGGGCGGATGAATGAGCAGTTCTTC.

The V call is TRBV7-2, the J call TRBJ2-5, with a possible D match to TRBD2 (5 bases). Trimming shortened V by 1 base and J by 6 bases, and 15 bases separated the two germline ends. Germline V gene lookup returns CDR1 SGHTA and CDR2 FQGNSA. This CDR3 contains 15 residues. The CDR3 DNA reads as TGTGCCAGCAGCTTAGTGGCTAGCCGGGGAAAGACCCAGTACTTC. This encodes CASSLVASRGKTQYF.